This T cell receptor beta chain appears in the sequencing data of a study of blood T cell repertoires in COVID-19. Trimming pared 0 bases from V and 2 bases from J, leaving 16 bases between. CDR1 is SGHAT, CDR2 FQNNGV, per germline. The CDR3 spans 18 residues. As originally analysed: Amplified reference gene primers provided the basis for estimating nucleated cell counts. The assay was immunoSEQ multiplex PCR, and TCRdb's table has in-frame clones only and misses some. D and trimming come from the DNA, and the V and J calls and clone size come from that table. Among roughly 100,000 clones listed, 70% to 90% were seen once.

Sequencing used peripheral blood. The clonotype was recovered from a man aged 50-60 years in a cohort sampled during active COVID-19. The J gene is TRBJ1-4, the V gene TRBV11-2; maybe TRBD1 (6 bases). The CDR3 spells CASSLDRAGDTTNEKLFF. The CDR3 DNA follows: TGTGCCAGCAGCTTAGATAGGGCAGGGGATACCACTAATGAAAAACTGTTTTTT. Combining the CDR3 with reference TRBV11-2 and TRBJ1-4 gives the whole variable domain EAGVAQSPRYKIIEKRQSVAFWCNPISGHATLYWYQQILGQGPKLLIQFQNNGVVDDSQLPKDRFSAERLKGVDSTLKIQPAKLEDSAVYLCASSLDRAGDTTNEKLFFGSGTQLSVL.